Shown below are 18 T cell receptor beta chains from a single sample sequenced in a study of response to subunit inactivated influenza vaccine. TCRdb reprocessed the RT-PCR reads with MiXCR, giving one entry per CDR3 protein. The sample lists about 240,000 distinct CDR3 sequences, approximately 12% occurring once. Material: non-naive T cells sorted from PBMCs, obtained 14 days before vaccination. These receptors all come from a man aged 50 to 60 who received an inactivated influenza vaccine.

This clonotype was observed once. This chain links TRBV13 with TRBJ2-7, with 8 bases that match TRBD1. Germline-derived CDR1 and CDR2 are PRHDT and FYEKMQ (reference sequence). V shed 5 bases, J shed 10 bases, and the junction held 13 bases outside the gene matches. This CDR3 is 14 amino acids long. The CDR3 loop is CASSLRTGKGDQYF. The CDR3 coding sequence is TGTGCCAGCAGCCTAAGGACAGGGAAGGGCGACCAGTACTTC.

This clonotype was observed a few times. The genes are TRBV7-9 and TRBJ2-7; TRBD2 might be the D (6 bases). V was clipped by 6 bases and J by 0 bases, with 18 bases between them. Germline-derived CDR1 and CDR2 are SEHNR and FQNEAQ (reference sequence). This CDR3 is built from 16 residues. The CDR3 sequence: CASRPAKLASSYEQYF. The DNA of the CDR3 is TGTGCCAGCAGACCTGCCAAACTAGCAAGCTCCTACGAGCAGTACTTC.

This clonotype was seen many times. V gene TRBV20-1 combines with J gene TRBJ1-3; D is uncertain. This CDR3 has 16 amino acids. CDR1 and CDR2 from the germline V gene are DFQATT and SNEGSKA (reference sequence). V lost 0 bases and J lost 4, with 16 bases in between. In DNA form, the CDR3 reads TGCAGTGCTAGAGATGTGGGAAGCTTCGCAGGAAACACCATATATTTT. Protein sequence: CSARDVGSFAGNTIYF.

In its sample, this clonotype was seen many times. The chain carries TRBV7-2 and TRBJ2-5; TRBD2 agrees at 10 bases. Germline V gene sequence: CDR1 SGHTA, CDR2 FQGNSA. The CDR3 consists of 15 residues. V gave up 2 bases and J gave up 2 bases; unmatched junction bases: 2. The CDR3 reads CASSLPSGGQETQYF. As DNA, the CDR3 is TGTGCCAGCAGCTTACCTAGCGGGGGACAAGAGACCCAGTACTTC. The complete variable domain, with remaining parts taken from reference TRBV7-2 and TRBJ2-5, reads GAGVSQSPSNKVTEKGKDVELRCDPISGHTALYWYRQSLGQGLEFLIYFQGNSAPDKSGLPSDRFSAERTGGSVSTLTIQRTQQEDSAVYLCASSLPSGGQETQYFGPGTRLLVL.

The chain carries TRBV6-2 or TRBV6-3 and TRBJ2-3; TRBD2 matches at 9 bases. The CDR3 covers 15 residues. V trimming: 4 bases; J trimming: 4 bases; junction bases outside the gene matches: 6. Per germline, CDR1 MNHEY and CDR2 SVGEGT. CDR3: CASSWTSEGADTQYF. CDR3 nucleotide sequence: TGTGCCAGCAGTTGGACTAGCGAGGGGGCAGATACGCAGTATTTT.

The chain uses TRBV18 and TRBJ2-1; 7 nucleotides line up with TRBD2. The CDR3 is 15 residues long. Per germline, CDR1 KGHSH and CDR2 LQKENI. Germline trimming cut 5 bases from V and 6 bases from J; bases unmatched to any gene: 10. CDR3 nucleotide sequence: TGTGCCAGCTCAGCCTCCCCGGGACTATTCAATGAGCAGTTCTTC. Residues: CASSASPGLFNEQFF.

This clonotype was seen a few times. The chain uses TRBV20-1 and TRBJ1-1; TRBD1 agrees at 7 bases. V lost 2 bases and J lost 12; bases outside the gene matches: 6. The CDR3 contains 11 residues. CDR1 is DFQATT and CDR2 is SNEGSKA in the germline V gene (reference sequence). The CDR3 loop reads CSARPSTGTFF. CDR3 in DNA: TGCAGTGCTAGACCGTCGACAGGGACTTTCTTT.

This clonotype showed up just a few times. The junction departs from germline at one end; a sequencing error may be responsible. The CDR3 DNA reads as TGTGCCAACAGCCGTCCGGGGTTAGAGACCCAGTACTTC. This gives the protein CANSRPGLETQYF. The chain links TRBV5-5 to TRBJ2-5; the D gene is possibly TRBD2 (5 bases). There are 13 residues in the CDR3. Germline lookup yields CDR1 SGHKS and CDR2 YYEKEE (reference sequence).

This chain uses TRBV4-1 with TRBJ2-7, with TRBD2 matching over 7 bases. Trimming cost V 3 bases and J 1 base; bases outside gene matches: 3. CDR1 and CDR2 from the germline V gene are MGHRA and YSYEKL. The CDR3 extends over 14 amino acids. CDR3 nucleotide sequence: TGCGCCAGCAGCCAGGGGGAGGGATCCTACGAGCAGTACTTC. Translation: CASSQGEGSYEQYF.

This clonotype showed up just once. V and J are TRBV3-1 and TRBJ2-7; D is possibly TRBD2 (6 bases). Between the trimmed V and J ends, which lost 8 bases and 3 bases, there was a span of 17 bases. CDR1 is LGHDT and CDR2 is YNNKEL in the germline V gene (reference sequence). The CDR3 has 14 amino acids. The CDR3, as DNA: TGTGCCAGCCAAGCGCGGGGTTCCATCTACGAGCAGTACTTC. Translation: CASQARGSIYEQYF.

This sequence joins TRBV7-2 and TRBJ2-4; no clear D. The CDR3 extends over 12 amino acids. Between the trimmed V and J ends, which lost 8 bases and 8 bases, there was a span of 13 bases. CDR1 is SGHTA and CDR2 is FQGNSA in the germline V gene. The CDR3, as DNA: TGTGCCAGCGGGCCCTACGGAGACATTCAGTACTTC. This encodes CASGPYGDIQYF.

This rearrangement joins TRBV20-1 to TRBJ2-7; D is perhaps TRBD2 (5 bases). V was clipped by 1 base and J by 3 bases, with 13 bases between them. Germline CDR1 DFQATT, CDR2 SNEGSKA (reference sequence). This CDR3 has 14 amino acids. The CDR3 region is CSARARELGYEQYF. CDR3 coding DNA: TGCAGTGCTAGAGCCCGGGAACTAGGCTACGAGCAGTACTTC.

This clonotype was recorded a few times. V and J are TRBV10-3 and TRBJ2-5; D is perhaps TRBD2 (5 bases). This CDR3 contains 12 residues. V was clipped by 8 bases and J by 3 bases, with 10 bases between them. Germline V gene lookup returns CDR1 ENHRY and CDR2 SYGVKD. CDR3 coding DNA: TGTGCCATCGCGGGTCTCGAAGAGACCCAGTACTTC. It translates to CAIAGLEETQYF.

The V and J genes are TRBV7-2 and TRBJ2-5; D not certain. There are 15 residues in the CDR3. V was trimmed by 1 base and J by 5 bases, leaving 14 bases between them. Germline CDR1 reads SGHTA; CDR2 reads FQGNSA. The chain's CDR3 is CASSLVAAVRETQYF. The CDR3 region has the DNA TGTGCCAGCAGCTTAGTGGCGGCAGTCCGCGAGACCCAGTACTTC.

This clonotype was seen many times. The chain couples TRBV27 to TRBJ2-5; D perhaps matches TRBD2 (5 bases). The CDR3 totals 14 residues. From germline, CDR1 is MNHEY and CDR2 SMNVEV (reference sequence). Trimming left V 4 bases short and J 4 bases short, with 13 bases between. The CDR3 loop reads CASSWSRAGETQYF. As DNA, the CDR3 is TGTGCCAGCAGTTGGAGTAGGGCGGGAGAGACCCAGTACTTC.

In this sample, this clonotype turned up many times. The chain recombines TRBV12-3 or TRBV12-4 with TRBJ2-1, with TRBD1 matching over 7 bases. J gave up 0 bases and V 7 bases, and 18 bases lay outside the gene matches. This CDR3 region has 19 residues. The CDR3 DNA follows: TGTGCCAGCAAAGGTACGGGACAGTACCTCAACCCCTCCTACAATGAGCAGTTCTTC. This codes for CASKGTGQYLNPSYNEQFF.

This chain links TRBV7-2 with TRBJ2-7, with TRBD1 matching 11 bases. Unmatched junction bases numbered 4, after V lost 4 bases and J lost 2 bases. The germline gives CDR1 SGHTA, CDR2 FQGNSA. The length of the CDR3 is 15 residues. CDR3 coding DNA: TGTGCCAGCAGCTGGGACAGGGGGGCCCCCTACGAGCAGTACTTC. Its translation is CASSWDRGAPYEQYF.

The chain is built from TRBV12-3 or TRBV12-4 and TRBJ2-2; 7 bases are a match to TRBD1. This CDR3 contains 13 residues. V trimming: 7 bases; J trimming: 4 bases; junction bases outside the gene matches: 3. The CDR3 DNA reads TGTGCCAGCACGACAGGGAGCACCGGGGAGCTGTTTTTT. Its translation is CASTTGSTGELFF.